Listed here are 17 T cell receptor beta chains from one sample, sequenced in a study of blood T cell repertoires in COVID-19. The method was immunoSEQ multiplex PCR; TCRdb's version includes in-frame clones alone and lacks a portion of them. The sample consists of about 59,000 clones, 91% of them appearing once. What was sequenced was peripheral blood. The receptors derive from a human donor in a cohort sampled during active COVID-19.

This clone came up a few times. The rearrangement uses TRBV6-6 and TRBJ2-7; a weak D match, TRBD1 (6 bases). Trimming removed 4 bases at V and 3 bases at J, with 10 bases between. The germline V gene encodes CDR1 MNHNY and CDR2 SVGAGI (reference sequence). This CDR3 has 13 amino acids. CDR3 DNA: TGTGCCAGCAGTTCAACAGGGATCTACGAGCAGTACTTC. Its protein is CASSSTGIYEQYF.

This chain uses TRBV7-3 with TRBJ2-1, with 12 bases matching TRBD2. Germline trimming cut 0 bases from V and 0 bases from J; bases unmatched to any gene: 12. This CDR3 is built from 21 residues. Per the germline V gene, CDR1 is SGHTA and CDR2 is FQGTGA. As DNA, the CDR3 is TGTGCCAGCAGCTTAACCGGCTCGACTAGCGGGAGTCTTCGCTCCTACAATGAGCAGTTCTTC. Its translation: CASSLTGSTSGSLRSYNEQFF.

This clone has only one observation. The V gene is TRBV7-8, the J gene TRBJ1-1; D is unresolved. CDR3 length: 12 amino acids. Between the trimmed V and J ends, which lost 5 bases and 11 bases, there was a span of 15 bases. Germline CDR1 is SGHVS and CDR2 is FQNEAQ. This CDR3 reads CASSLTARGAFF. In nucleotides, the CDR3 is TGTGCCAGCAGCCTGACGGCTCGAGGGGCTTTCTTT.

This chain uses TRBV18 with TRBJ2-1, with TRBD2 matching over 11 bases. From germline, CDR1 is KGHSH and CDR2 LQKENI. CDR3 length: 17 amino acids. The V segment lost 0 bases and the J segment 3 bases; nucleotides outside the gene matches: 4. This CDR3 reads CASSPPSGRADYNEQFF. CDR3 sequence (DNA): TGTGCCAGCTCACCACCTAGCGGGAGGGCCGACTACAATGAGCAGTTCTTC.

This chain links TRBV30 with TRBJ2-3, with 7 nucleotides matching TRBD1. The germline V gene has CDR1 GTSNPN and CDR2 SVGIG (reference sequence). Unmatched junction bases numbered 10, after V lost 3 bases and J lost 4 bases. This CDR3 spans 15 amino acids. The CDR3 region has the DNA TGTGCCTGGAGGGGACAGCGTCCTAGGCCAGATACGCAGTATTTT. Translating it yields CAWRGQRPRPDTQYF.

The chain has TRBV12-1 and TRBJ2-3; the table's TRBD2 call for D was not verified on the DNA. TRBV12-1 is annotated as a pseudogene. This CDR3 has 18 amino acids. CDR3 nucleotides: TGTGCCAGCAGCATAACTTTGATCCCGGGGGTAAGCACAGATACGCAGTATTTT. Encoded protein: CASSITLIPGVSTDTQYF.

The gene calls are TRBV6-5 and TRBJ2-1, with D perhaps TRBD2 (6 bases). V dropped 8 bases and J dropped 8 bases, with 16 bases sitting between them. From germline, CDR1 is MNHEY and CDR2 SVGAGI. The length of the CDR3 is 13 residues. CDR3 sequence: CASASGVGDEQFF. The CDR3 region has the DNA TGTGCCAGCGCCTCGGGGGTTGGCGATGAGCAGTTCTTC.

This chain uses TRBV11-2 with TRBJ1-3; 8 bases match TRBD1. The CDR3 contains 15 residues. With V trimmed by 5 bases and J by 4 bases, 7 bases remained unmatched. CDR1 is SGHAT, CDR2 FQNNGV, per germline. CDR3 DNA: TGTGCCAGCAGCCTGCAGGGGGCGGTGGGAAACACCATATATTTT. Protein sequence: CASSLQGAVGNTIYF.

This sequence joins TRBV6-2 or TRBV6-3 and TRBJ1-5, with 8 bases matching TRBD1. V dropped 6 bases and J dropped 11; count of bases not matched to a gene: 12. In germline, CDR1 is MNHEY, CDR2 SVGEGT. The CDR3 is made up of 14 amino acids. CDR3 amino acids: CASSGWTGQSTQHF. CDR3 bases: TGTGCCAGCAGCGGTTGGACAGGGCAGTCCACCCAGCATTTT.

V is TRBV27 and J is TRBJ2-7; 7 positions agree with TRBD1. The CDR3 is 13 amino acids. From germline, CDR1 is MNHEY and CDR2 SMNVEV (reference sequence). V lost 4 bases and J lost 12; bases outside the gene matches: 12. The CDR3 nucleotides read TGTGCCAGCAGTTCCCCCGACAGGGTAGAACGGTACTTC. It yields the protein CASSSPDRVERYF.

The rearrangement uses TRBV20-1 and TRBJ2-1; 10 bases agree with TRBD1. Germline assignment: CDR1 DFQATT and CDR2 SNEGSKA (reference sequence). Germline trimming cut 4 bases from V and 3 bases from J; bases unmatched to any gene: 12. CDR3 size: 17 residues. In DNA, the CDR3 is TGCAGTGCTACTGACAGGGGGCGGACTCTACTCTACAATGAGCAGTTCTTC. Residues: CSATDRGRTLLYNEQFF.

The chain has TRBV3-1 (or the pseudogene TRBV3-2) and TRBJ2-7, with TRBD2 matching 7 bases. The CDR3 totals 15 residues. Germline values: CDR1 LGHDT, CDR2 YNNKEL (reference sequence). The J segment lost 4 bases and the V segment lost 1 base, leaving 7 bases of the junction unmatched. CDR3 DNA: TGTGCCAGCAGCCAAGTGGGAGGGTTAGGGTACGAGCAGTACTTC. Amino acids: CASSQVGGLGYEQYF.

The rearrangement uses TRBV19 and TRBJ2-3, with 7 bases matching TRBD2. The CDR3 has 13 amino acids. Germline CDR1 LNHDA, CDR2 SQIVND (reference sequence). The J segment lost 4 bases and the V segment lost 6 bases, leaving 4 bases of the junction unmatched. The DNA for the CDR3 is TGTGCCAGTAGCGGGGGGTTGCCAGATACGCAGTATTTT. Its translation is CASSGGLPDTQYF.

The chain is built from TRBV19 and TRBJ2-4, with D perhaps matching TRBD1 (5 bases). This CDR3 comprises 19 residues. The V gene lost 4 bases and the J gene lost 0 bases, with 22 bases spanning the gap. Germline CDR1 is LNHDA and CDR2 is SQIVND (reference sequence). The DNA of the CDR3 is TGTGCCAGTAGTAGGAGTCCAATTCAGGGATACCTAGCCAAAAACATTCAGTACTTC. This encodes CASSRSPIQGYLAKNIQYF.

V and J are TRBV19 and TRBJ2-1; 10 nucleotides align to TRBD2. From germline, CDR1 is LNHDA and CDR2 SQIVND (reference sequence). The CDR3 extends over 16 amino acids. With V trimmed by 3 bases and J by 3 bases, 5 bases remained unmatched. The CDR3 DNA is TGTGCCAGTAGTATCCTGCTAGCGGGAGACTACAATGAGCAGTTCTTC. Its protein product is CASSILLAGDYNEQFF. Full variable domain (outside the CDR3, taken from reference TRBV19 and TRBJ2-1): DGGITQSPKYLFRKEGQNVTLSCEQNLNHDAMYWYRQDPGQGLRLIYYSQIVNDFQKGDIAEGYSVSREKKESFPLTVTSAQKNPTAFYLCASSILLAGDYNEQFFGPGTRLTVL.

CDR3 bases: TGTGCCAGCAGCTCCCTGTCAGGGGGAAACTATGGCTACACCTTC. Residues: CASSSLSGGNYGYTF. The V and J genes are TRBV9 and TRBJ1-2; 7 bases are a match to TRBD1. There are 15 residues in the CDR3. After removal of 4 bases from V and 2 bases from J, the junction contained 8 bases not matched to a gene. Germline assignment: CDR1 SGDLS and CDR2 YYNGEE.

This clone was counted a single time. The chain has TRBV5-1 and TRBJ1-2; 9 bases fit TRBD1. Per the germline V gene, CDR1 is SGHRS and CDR2 is YFSETQ. The CDR3 covers 13 residues. Losses at the gene ends were 4 bases for V and 8 bases for J; bases not matched to a gene: 6. In DNA form, the CDR3 reads TGCGCCAGCAGCCAGGGACAGGGAGAGGGCTACACCTTC. Its protein is CASSQGQGEGYTF.